Listed below are T cell receptor beta chains from one sample, sequenced in a study of T-cell reconstitution after alpha-beta-depleted transplantation in children. One entry per CDR3 protein results from TCRdb running MiXCR on the PCR reads. The repertoire has 81,000 or so distinct CDR3 sequences, about 14% of them found once; the top ten carry around 20%. The specimen comprised PBMCs, mostly from graft donor cells, sampled 180 days after TCRalphabeta/CD19-depleted stem cell transplant. The receptors shown here come from a male patient between 2 and 10 years old who had a stem cell transplant for acute lymphoblastic leukemia, so the T cells may come from the graft donor. Each CDR3 is given with its conserved first and last residue. Fields, in order: V gene, CDR3 protein.

V gene: TRBV12-3/TRBV12-4
CDR3 protein: CASSLTGGELFF

V gene: TRBV9
CDR3 protein: CASSPATPGTDTQYF

V gene: TRBV27
CDR3 protein: CASSYQGGSSNTGELFF

V gene: TRBV7-2
CDR3 protein: CASSLYRTGYGYTF

V gene: TRBV5-5
CDR3 protein: CASSFTGTGFNTGELFF

V gene: TRBV7-6
CDR3 protein: CASSPRTGTNYGYTF

V gene: TRBV5-5
CDR3 protein: CASSFSQTQGLYGDTF

V gene: TRBV28
CDR3 protein: CASSGTGTGRREQYF

V gene: TRBV5-1
CDR3 protein: CASSLAPGRMGTQYF

V gene: TRBV20-1
CDR3 protein: CSAKRTGRETQYF

V gene: TRBV5-6
CDR3 protein: CASSTPGRSQETQYF

V gene: TRBV5-1
CDR3 protein: CASSTNTGVGTEAFF

V gene: TRBV27
CDR3 protein: CASSPAGLAGGQTLDEQFF

V gene: TRBV29-1
CDR3 protein: CSVGARAGNEQFF

V gene: TRBV11-2
CDR3 protein: CASSPLIGQLNEQFF

V gene: TRBV6-5
CDR3 protein: CASSSRGYNEQFF

V gene: TRBV14
CDR3 protein: CASSLVILDKGNQPQHF

V gene: TRBV12-3/TRBV12-4
CDR3 protein: CASSLVPGQRDTDTQYF

V gene: TRBV20-1
CDR3 protein: CSARPRLAGGPTETQYF

V gene: TRBV19
CDR3 protein: CASSGGQGAETQYF

V gene: TRBV5-5
CDR3 protein: CASSLVPNEADTQYF

V gene: TRBV5-6
CDR3 protein: CASSLGRVLMNTEAFF

V gene: TRBV20-1
CDR3 protein: CSARDLSGGFNEQFF

V gene: TRBV12-3/TRBV12-4
CDR3 protein: CASTPGDYGYTF

V gene: TRBV7-9
CDR3 protein: CASTRGPEETQYF

V gene: TRBV7-2
CDR3 protein: CASSLRRTLYNEQFF

V gene: TRBV12-3/TRBV12-4
CDR3 protein: CATLTGAGSVNTEAFF

V gene: TRBV3-1
CDR3 protein: CASSQDRRGPDTQYF

V gene: TRBV10-3
CDR3 protein: CAIGYRGPEAFF

V gene: TRBV6-5
CDR3 protein: CASSYSTPYNEQFF

V gene: TRBV7-6
CDR3 protein: CASSLGRRGLINTEAFF

V gene: TRBV20-1
CDR3 protein: CSASRDITTEAFF

V gene: TRBV24-1
CDR3 protein: CATSEVEQYF

V gene: TRBV6-5
CDR3 protein: CASSNRGLEGNTIYF

V gene: TRBV10-3
CDR3 protein: CAISESVAGGNNEQFF

V gene: TRBV20-1
CDR3 protein: CSARNWGLVKPLNLGYF

V gene: TRBV7-9
CDR3 protein: CASTIRAGGENNEQFF

V gene: TRBV11-1
CDR3 protein: CASSRPILGTSRSTDTQYF

V gene: TRBV6-5
CDR3 protein: CASSYSEVPSFTEAFF

V gene: TRBV15
CDR3 protein: CATSRDMGTEAFF